This T cell receptor beta chain comes out of a study of cytomegalovirus exposure and HLA in healthy donors. Vbeta (60) and Jbeta (13) primers were used in the PCR. Generated by immunoSEQ multiplex PCR, the TCRdb table keeps only in-frame clones and is missing some. The data contain roughly 180,000 clones, approximately 84% of them seen just once; the ten biggest clones take up roughly 1%. The sequence was collected from a man younger than 45 in good health and CMV-seronegative. Sequences were obtained from PBMCs.

The CDR3: CASSISGGAETQYF. CDR3 DNA sequence: TGTGCCAGTAGTATCAGCGGGGGGGCAGAGACCCAGTACTTC. V is TRBV19 and J is TRBJ2-5, with 10 bases matching TRBD2. The trim removed 3 bases at V and 4 bases at J, leaving 2 bases unmatched. CDR1 is LNHDA and CDR2 is SQIVND in the germline V gene (reference sequence). The CDR3 length is 14 residues.